This T cell receptor beta chain stems from a study of T cell responses to AZD1222 COVID-19 vaccine (dated by TCRdb to the early 2020s). With regard to the full study: TCR sequencing was performed for about 250 trial participants, of whom about 210 were given two doses of AZD1222 and approximately 25 were given two doses of MenACWY control vaccine. Trial participants were enrolled by age into subgroups of 18-55, 56-69 and 70-plus years, and around 150, 28 and 57 TCR-sequenced participants, respectively, were included in these subgroups.

A word on this clone: There is no known antigen for this receptor. No qualities accompany the bases; no much larger clone lies one base away.

The sample's time point label, decoded: baseline before first vaccination. The treatment or condition label for this specimen denotes: meningococcal conjugate vaccine given as trial control. The vaccinee samples were drawn from two UK trials, COV001 and COV002, one of which was a single-blind randomized controlled phase 2/3 trial testing AZD1222 (ChAdOx1 nCoV-19) in healthy adults. Trial participant PBMC samples were collected at day 0 and day 28 after the second dose for TCRbeta chain sequencing. Points the paper makes about the study in general: In the small 56-69-year group, the increase in depth fell short of significance, most likely because of low power. Participants were mostly white British and included more females than males, and it was suggested by the authors that clonal diversity may have been underestimated. No day 14 peak-response samples were available, so repertoires were characterized only after the peak T cell response. CD4 TCRs associated with the vaccine covered the entire spike protein, and the dominant responses were in regions 160-218 and 743-854. A significant rise in spike-specific TCR breadth and depth was observed after two AZD1222 doses relative to day 0 and relative to MenACWY recipients. Conclusions about previously exposed vaccinees are limited because only a handful of AZD1222 recipients were SARS-CoV-2 seropositive at baseline. Reportedly, almost half of the unique spike-specific TCRs recognized epitopes lying outside the regions that are mutated in the B.1.351 and B.1.1.7 variants.

The CDR3 regions of human TCRbeta chains were analyzed by immunosequencing. Concerning the study's data processing: Repertoire TCRs were matched against a reference library of SARS-CoV-2-specific TCRs generated with the MIRA antigen-specificity platform. Breadth was defined as the fraction of unique TCRs that were SARS-CoV-2-associated, and depth was defined as the fraction of total T cells that were SARS-CoV-2-associated. Each spike-specific TCR was assigned to its reactive spike region and to a CD4 or CD8 class using the MIRA data. Log10-transformed breadth and depth values were compared by one-way ANOVA with Sidak's multiple comparisons tests. TCRdb re-hosts the immuneACCESS table, in-frame sequences only. Its copies lack some clones; in the studies checked, an unresolved V gene accounts for under half of them, and the cause for the rest is not known. V, J and clone size were drawn from that table, and D and trimming were deduced from the DNA. Recorded for this sample are 100,000 to 150,000 clones; around 91% of them occurred a single time. Together, the top ten hold around 4.5% of the sample.

The material sequenced was peripheral blood, taken on day 0 of MenACWY control vaccination. The sequence derives from an adult in good health.

DNA sequence: TGTGCCACCAGTGAACGGACGGTGGGAATGGGGCCCCAGCATTTT. Its protein is CATSERTVGMGPQHF. Recombination connected TRBV24-1 to TRBJ1-5, with the D segment identity uncertain. The germline V gene sets CDR1 to KGHDR and CDR2 to SFDVKD. The CDR3 runs 15 amino acids, cysteine and phenylalanine included. The CDR3 DNA has 45 bases and is translated from base 1. Trimming at the junction amounts to 4 bases on V and 9 bases on J, and the germline ends lie 18 bases apart.